Below are 10 T cell receptor beta chains sequenced from a single sample in a study of OX40 agonist ivuxolimab in advanced cancers. Assay used: immunoSEQ multiplex PCR; TCRdb lists only in-frame clones, some missing. This table has around 150,000 clones, about nine tenths appearing once. Sequenced here: CD4+ or CD8+ T cells sorted from blood, sampled in a trial of the OX40 agonist ivuxolimab. These receptor sequences come from an adult with an advanced solid tumor such as melanoma, head and neck, liver or kidney cancer.

This chain links TRBV18 with TRBJ1-1; 7 bases fit TRBD1. The CDR3 spans 13 residues. Germline CDR1 reads KGHSH; CDR2 reads LQKENI. V lost 3 bases to trimming and J lost 8 bases; unmatched junction nucleotides: 6. This chain's CDR3 is CASSPLRDSEAFF. In nucleotides, the CDR3 is TGTGCCAGCTCACCGCTCCGGGACAGCGAAGCTTTCTTT.

The chain uses TRBV25-1 and TRBJ1-2; D gene uncertain. The V gene lost 4 bases and the J gene lost 4 bases, with 7 bases spanning the gap. The CDR3 sequence is 12 residues long. Looked up from germline, CDR1 is MGHDK and CDR2 is SYGVNS. The CDR3 protein is CASSGRGYGYTF. The CDR3 DNA reads TGTGCCAGCAGTGGACGGGGCTATGGCTACACCTTC.

The V call is TRBV9, the J call TRBJ1-3, with unresolved D. V gave up 0 bases and J gave up 0 bases, with 4 bases separating them. This CDR3 region has 14 residues. Per the germline V gene, CDR1 is SGDLS and CDR2 is YYNGEE. CDR3 sequence: CASSVGHSGNTIYF. Written as DNA, the CDR3 is TGTGCCAGCAGCGTAGGGCACTCTGGAAACACCATATATTTT.

The rearrangement uses TRBV7-9 and TRBJ2-1, with 7 bases identical to TRBD1. V was pared by 4 bases and J by 10 bases, with 13 bases of the junction left unmatched. Germline CDR1 reads SEHNR; CDR2 reads FQNEAQ (reference sequence). This CDR3 has 15 residues. The chain's CDR3 is CASSSGQVLGNEQFF. CDR3 nucleotide sequence: TGTGCCAGCAGCTCCGGACAGGTTCTGGGGAACGAGCAGTTCTTC.

The J gene is TRBJ2-5, the V gene TRBV5-1; 9 positions agree with TRBD1. J was trimmed by 2 bases and V by 4 bases; bases with no gene match: 3. CDR3 length equals 14 residues. Germline values: CDR1 SGHRS, CDR2 YFSETQ. Here the CDR3 DNA reads TGCGCCAGCAGCCGGACAGGGGATCAAGAGACCCAGTACTTC. Encoded protein: CASSRTGDQETQYF. The full variable domain, in which reference TRBV5-1 and TRBJ2-5 provide the parts outside the CDR3, is KAGVTQTPRYLIKTRGQQVTLSCSPISGHRSVSWYQQTPGQGLQFLFEYFSETQRNKGNFPGRFSGRQFSNSRSEMNVSTLELGDSALYLCASSRTGDQETQYFGPGTRLLVL.

CDR3 DNA sequence: TGCGCCAGCAGCTTAGGTCGGGGAATAGGGCAAGAGACCCAGTACTTC. The encoded protein is CASSLGRGIGQETQYF. The gene calls are TRBV5-1 and TRBJ2-5; D is possibly TRBD2 (5 bases). V was trimmed by 2 bases and J by 2 bases, leaving 16 bases between them. The CDR3 is made up of 16 amino acids. CDR1 SGHRS and CDR2 YFSETQ come from the germline V gene.

The chain is built from TRBV6-1 and TRBJ1-5; no reliable D call. Germline V gene lookup returns CDR1 MNHNS and CDR2 SASEGT. The CDR3 spans 13 residues. The V end lost 2 bases, the J end lost 8 bases, and 10 bases lay between the germline ends. The chain's CDR3 is CASSEQIWEPQHF. CDR3 sequence (DNA): TGTGCCAGCAGTGAACAGATTTGGGAGCCCCAGCATTTT.

The gene calls are TRBV2 and TRBJ1-4; D might be TRBD1 (5 bases). The CDR3 runs 15 residues. Trimming stripped 3 bases from V and 8 bases from J, with 16 bases between. Per germline, CDR1 SNHLY and CDR2 FYNNEI. The CDR3 region is CASSDNRGHLEKLFF. Here the CDR3 DNA reads TGTGCCAGCAGTGACAACCGCGGACACCTCGAAAAACTGTTTTTT.

The chain uses TRBV18 and TRBJ2-6; 7 bases fit TRBD1. Looked up from germline, CDR1 is KGHSH and CDR2 is LQKENI. The J segment lost 0 bases and the V segment lost 2 bases, leaving 7 bases of the junction unmatched. The CDR3 has 18 residues. The CDR3 DNA sequence: TGTGCCAGCTCACCATGGGACAGTCGAAACTCTGGGGCCAACGTCCTGACTTTC. Protein sequence: CASSPWDSRNSGANVLTF.

CDR3 residues: CASSDGLSSGNTIYF. DNA of the CDR3: TGTGCCAGCTCGGACGGCCTGAGCTCTGGAAACACCATATATTTT. V usage is TRBV18 and J usage is TRBJ1-3; no reliable D call. The V end was cut by 6 bases, the J end by 0 bases, with 12 bases between. This CDR3 comprises 15 residues. Looked up from germline, CDR1 is KGHSH and CDR2 is LQKENI.